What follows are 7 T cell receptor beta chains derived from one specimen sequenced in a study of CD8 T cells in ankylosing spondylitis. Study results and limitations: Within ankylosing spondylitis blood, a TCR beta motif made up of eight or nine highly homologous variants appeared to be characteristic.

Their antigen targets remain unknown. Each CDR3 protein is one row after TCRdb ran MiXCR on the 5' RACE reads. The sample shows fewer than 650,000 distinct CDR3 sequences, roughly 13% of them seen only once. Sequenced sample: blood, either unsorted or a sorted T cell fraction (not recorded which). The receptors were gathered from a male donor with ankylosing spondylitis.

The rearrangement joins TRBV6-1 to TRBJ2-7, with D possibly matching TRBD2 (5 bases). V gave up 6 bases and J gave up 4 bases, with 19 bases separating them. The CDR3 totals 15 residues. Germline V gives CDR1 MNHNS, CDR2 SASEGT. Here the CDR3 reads CASSPEAGSSYEQYV. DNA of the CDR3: TGTGCCAGCAGCCCCGAGGCTGGGAGCTCTTACGAGCAGTACGTC.

CDR3 DNA: TGCAGTGCCGGACAGGGGGCGCAAAATGAGCAGTTCTTC. Its translation is CSAGQGAQNEQFF. The chain combines TRBV20-1 with TRBJ2-1; TRBD1 agrees at 11 bases. Germline-derived CDR1 and CDR2 are DFQATT and SNEGSKA (reference sequence). The CDR3 spans 13 residues. The junction had 5 bases not matched to a gene; V was cut back by 6 bases and J by 7 bases.

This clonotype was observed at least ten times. The CDR3 nucleotides read TGTGCCACCAGCAGGCAGGCTGGCTACGAGCAGTACGTC. Amino acid sequence: CATSRQAGYEQYV. J is TRBJ2-7 and V is TRBV15; D uncertain. CDR3 length: 13 amino acids. The V end lost 3 bases, the J end lost 3 bases, and 9 bases lay between the germline ends. CDR1 and CDR2 (germline): LNHNV, YYDKDF (reference sequence).

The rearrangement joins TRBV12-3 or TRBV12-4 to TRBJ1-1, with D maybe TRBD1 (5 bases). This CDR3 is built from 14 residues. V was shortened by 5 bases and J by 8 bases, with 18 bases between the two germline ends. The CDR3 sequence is CASSTGTIVTEAFF. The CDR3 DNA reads TGTGCCAGCAGTACCGGGACTATTGTAACGGAAGCTTTCTTT.

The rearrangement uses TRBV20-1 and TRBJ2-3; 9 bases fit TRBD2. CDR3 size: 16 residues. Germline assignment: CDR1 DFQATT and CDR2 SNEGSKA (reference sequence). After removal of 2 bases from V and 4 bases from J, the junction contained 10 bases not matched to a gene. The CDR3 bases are TGCAGTGCTAGAAGTATGGTAGCGGGAGCATCAGATACGCAGTATTTT. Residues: CSARSMVAGASDTQYF.

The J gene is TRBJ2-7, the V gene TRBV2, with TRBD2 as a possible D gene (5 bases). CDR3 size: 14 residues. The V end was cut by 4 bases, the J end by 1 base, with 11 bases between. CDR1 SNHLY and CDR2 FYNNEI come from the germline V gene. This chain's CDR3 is CASSVRVTSYEQYF. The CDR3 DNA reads TGTGCCAGCAGTGTGAGGGTAACTTCCTACGAGCAGTACTTC.

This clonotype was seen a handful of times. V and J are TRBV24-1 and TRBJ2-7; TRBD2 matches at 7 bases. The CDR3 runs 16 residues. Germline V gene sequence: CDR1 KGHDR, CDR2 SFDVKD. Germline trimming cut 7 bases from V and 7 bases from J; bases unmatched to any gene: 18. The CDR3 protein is CATSPYGLADPWEQYV. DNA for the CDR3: TGTGCCACCAGCCCCTACGGGCTAGCGGATCCTTGGGAGCAGTACGTC.